Shown below are 22 T cell receptor beta chains from a single sample sequenced in a study of cytomegalovirus exposure and HLA in healthy donors. Vbeta (60) and Jbeta (13) primers were used in the PCR. Measured with immunoSEQ multiplex PCR; TCRdb has only the in-frame clones, and not every one. This table holds about 160,000 clones, 80% found once. Sequencing was performed on PBMCs. These receptors were taken from a woman between 45 and 60 years old in good health and CMV-seropositive.

V is TRBV10-3 and J is TRBJ2-1; weak D call: TRBD1 (6 bases). V was clipped by 4 bases and J by 2 bases, with 9 bases between them. Germline CDR1 ENHRY, CDR2 SYGVKD. The CDR3 is 14 residues long. The CDR3 DNA is TGTGCCATCAGTGTCGGGACAACCTACAATGAGCAGTTCTTC. Protein: CAISVGTTYNEQFF.

The gene calls are TRBV6-5 and TRBJ2-5; 10 nucleotides align to TRBD2. Germline V gives CDR1 MNHEY, CDR2 SVGAGI. CDR3 size: 15 residues. V was clipped by 1 base and J by 2 bases; unmatched bases: 1. The CDR3, as DNA: TGTGCCAGCAGTTACTTAGCGGGGGGACAAGAGACCCAGTACTTC. Translated, it gives CASSYLAGGQETQYF.

This clone has a single count. The chain links TRBV6-6 to TRBJ1-5, with TRBD1 as a possible D gene (5 bases). There are 13 residues in the CDR3. Deletions cut 0 bases from V and 9 bases from J, with 9 bases between. Germline V gene lookup returns CDR1 MNHNY and CDR2 SVGAGI (reference sequence). CDR3 nucleotides: TGTGCCAGCAGTTACTCTAGCCAGGGGCCCCAGCATTTT. It translates to CASSYSSQGPQHF.

The V call is TRBV5-6, the J call TRBJ2-1; 8 positions agree with TRBD2. Trimming cost V 3 bases and J 2 bases; bases outside gene matches: 7. This CDR3 spans 16 amino acids. Germline loops: CDR1 SGHDT, CDR2 YYEEEE. CDR3 region: CASSSFSGTTYNEQFF. The CDR3 DNA sequence: TGTGCCAGCAGCTCCTTTAGCGGGACAACCTACAATGAGCAGTTCTTC.

The gene calls are TRBV21-1 and TRBJ2-7; the D call of TRBD1 is as the table states it, not checked on the DNA. TRBV21-1 is deemed a pseudogene. The CDR3 extends over 15 amino acids. CDR3 region: CASSTSRGPSYEQYF. The CDR3 DNA reads TGTGCCAGCAGCACAAGCAGGGGACCTTCCTACGAGCAGTACTTC.

The chain recombines TRBV7-9 with TRBJ1-5; 7 bases align to TRBD1. The CDR3 extends over 13 amino acids. Germline V gene lookup returns CDR1 SEHNR and CDR2 FQNEAQ (reference sequence). The junction had 2 bases not matched to a gene; V was cut back by 4 bases and J by 5 bases. The CDR3 reads CASSSQGDQPQHF. The CDR3, as DNA: TGTGCCAGCAGCTCCCAGGGGGATCAGCCCCAGCATTTT.

This chain uses TRBV6-6 with TRBJ2-5, with D perhaps matching TRBD1 (5 bases). Germline V lookup: CDR1 MNHNY, CDR2 SVGAGI (reference sequence). The CDR3 is 14 residues long. Trimming left V 5 bases short and J 4 bases short, with 14 bases between. The CDR3 DNA is TGTGCCAGCAGTACAGGATGGATGTCAGAGACCCAGTACTTC. It is translated as CASSTGWMSETQYF.

The chain recombines TRBV18 with TRBJ2-7, with TRBD1 matching over 10 bases. Germline V gene data show CDR1 as KGHSH and CDR2 as LQKENI. V lost 6 bases to trimming and J lost 3 bases; unmatched junction nucleotides: 8. The CDR3 runs to 15 residues. CDR3 loop: CASSTMDRGGYEQYF. CDR3 sequence (DNA): TGTGCCAGCTCTACCATGGACAGGGGGGGCTACGAGCAGTACTTC.

Only one count was recorded for this clone. The chain employs TRBV2 and TRBJ2-5; D perhaps matches TRBD2 (5 bases). The CDR3 loop spans 14 amino acids. Germline assignment: CDR1 SNHLY and CDR2 FYNNEI. Trimming stripped 4 bases from V and 1 base from J, with 10 bases between. The CDR3 here is CASSGMSGQETQYF. The DNA of the CDR3 is TGTGCCAGCAGTGGTATGAGCGGCCAAGAGACCCAGTACTTC.

The V and J genes are TRBV28 and TRBJ2-5; TRBD1 agrees at 7 bases. This CDR3 is built from 14 residues. Germline lookup yields CDR1 MDHEN and CDR2 SYDVKM. V trimming: 8 bases; J trimming: 4 bases; junction bases outside the gene matches: 10. The CDR3 loop is CASCEGGRVETQYF. The CDR3 DNA is TGTGCCAGCTGTGAAGGGGGCAGGGTAGAGACCCAGTACTTC.

The V and J genes are TRBV19 and TRBJ1-6; possible D gene TRBD1, 6 bases. This CDR3 comprises 15 residues. Germline CDR1 is LNHDA and CDR2 is SQIVND (reference sequence). V was pared by 10 bases and J by 0 bases, with 13 bases between. The chain's CDR3 is CATTDSFSYNSPLHF. The CDR3, as DNA: TGTGCCACCACGGACAGTTTCTCCTATAATTCACCCCTCCACTTT.

This rearrangement joins TRBV7-2 to TRBJ2-1, with D maybe TRBD2 (5 bases). CDR3 length: 15 residues. Trimming pared 2 bases from V and 9 bases from J, leaving 17 bases between. CDR1 and CDR2 (germline): SGHTA, FQGNSA. CDR3: CASSLNKGGLGEQFF. The CDR3 DNA sequence: TGTGCCAGCAGCTTAAATAAAGGAGGTTTGGGTGAGCAGTTCTTC.

The rearrangement uses TRBV28 and TRBJ1-2, with a tentative D call TRBD1 (6 bases). CDR3 length equals 14 residues. The germline CDR1 and CDR2 sequences are MDHEN and SYDVKM. Trimming removed 7 bases from V and 4 bases from J, with 16 bases in between. CDR3 sequence reads: CASIGQLRGYGYTF. DNA for the CDR3: TGTGCCAGCATTGGACAGTTAAGAGGCTATGGCTACACCTTC.

The chain combines TRBV4-2 with TRBJ2-6, with unresolved D. Germline V gives CDR1 LGHNA, CDR2 YNFKEQ. The CDR3 spans 16 residues. V was shortened by 0 bases and J by 1 base, with 7 bases between the two germline ends. This CDR3 is CASSQDYSSGANVLTF. CDR3 coding DNA: TGTGCCAGCAGCCAAGACTATAGTTCTGGGGCCAACGTCCTGACTTTC.

The rearrangement joins TRBV28 to TRBJ1-4; possible D gene TRBD1, 5 bases. Trimming stripped 6 bases from V and 0 bases from J, with 8 bases between. The CDR3 consists of 14 residues. Germline V gene data show CDR1 as MDHEN and CDR2 as SYDVKM. The DNA for the CDR3 is TGTGCCAGCAGGCCGGGGGCAACTAATGAAAAACTGTTTTTT. Encoded protein: CASRPGATNEKLFF.

The rearrangement uses TRBV7-9 and TRBJ2-5; 8 bases fit TRBD1. The CDR3 length is 15 residues. Germline values: CDR1 SEHNR, CDR2 FQNEAQ (reference sequence). Trimming took 5 bases from V and 8 from J; bases not matched to a gene: 13. In DNA form, the CDR3 reads TGTGCCAGCAGCCCCTCGAGGCGACAGGGGAGCACCCAGTACTTC. Translating it yields CASSPSRRQGSTQYF.

This clone was observed a handful of times. V usage is TRBV4-3 and J usage is TRBJ1-3; D ambiguous. Trimming pared 0 bases from V and 2 bases from J, leaving 14 bases between. The CDR3 runs to 17 residues. Germline V lookup: CDR1 LGHNA, CDR2 YSLEER. This chain's CDR3 is CASSQDPPVATGNTIYF. As DNA, the CDR3 is TGCGCCAGCAGCCAAGATCCCCCGGTCGCTACTGGAAACACCATATATTTT.

This clone was detected only a few times. This chain links TRBV27 with TRBJ1-1; 8 bases line up with TRBD1. V trimming: 8 bases; J trimming: 8 bases; junction bases outside the gene matches: 7. Germline V gene sequence: CDR1 MNHEY, CDR2 SMNVEV (reference sequence). The CDR3 runs to 12 residues. Written as DNA, the CDR3 is TGTGCCAGCTCCTCCGGACAGGGCGAAGCTTTCTTT. It yields the protein CASSSGQGEAFF.

The rearrangement links TRBV2 to TRBJ1-1; D call uncertain. In germline, CDR1 is SNHLY, CDR2 FYNNEI. V lost 7 bases, J lost 0 bases, and 9 bases lay in between. The CDR3 is made up of 13 amino acids. CDR3: CASTQTVNTEAFF. CDR3 nucleotide sequence: TGTGCCAGCACCCAAACGGTGAACACTGAAGCTTTCTTT.

The chain employs TRBV7-8 and TRBJ1-4, with a possible D match to TRBD1 (5 bases). V was clipped by 1 base and J by 0 bases, with 15 bases between them. This CDR3 is 18 amino acids long. Germline CDR1 and CDR2: SGHVS and FQNEAQ. In nucleotides, the CDR3 is TGTGCCAGCAGCTTAGTGGGGCAGTACATTGCAACTAATGAAAAACTGTTTTTT. Translating it yields CASSLVGQYIATNEKLFF.

This clone was recorded once. The junction departs from germline at one end; a sequencing error may be responsible. This chain uses TRBV7-9 with TRBJ1-3; perhaps TRBD1 as D (6 bases). Germline values: CDR1 SEHNR, CDR2 FQNEAQ (reference sequence). CDR3 length: 18 amino acids. CDR3: CSSSPLYQGGGIGNTIYF. CDR3 bases: TGTTCCAGCAGCCCCCTCTACCAGGGAGGGGGAATTGGAAACACCATATATTTT.

This clone was recorded a few times. The chain recombines TRBV19 with TRBJ1-1; tentatively, D is TRBD1 (6 bases). V was shortened by 5 bases and J by 2 bases, with 9 bases between the two germline ends. The germline V gene encodes CDR1 LNHDA and CDR2 SQIVND (reference sequence). The CDR3 has 13 amino acids. The CDR3 loop is CASSDRINTEAFF. The CDR3 DNA sequence: TGTGCCAGTAGTGACAGGATCAACACTGAAGCTTTCTTT.